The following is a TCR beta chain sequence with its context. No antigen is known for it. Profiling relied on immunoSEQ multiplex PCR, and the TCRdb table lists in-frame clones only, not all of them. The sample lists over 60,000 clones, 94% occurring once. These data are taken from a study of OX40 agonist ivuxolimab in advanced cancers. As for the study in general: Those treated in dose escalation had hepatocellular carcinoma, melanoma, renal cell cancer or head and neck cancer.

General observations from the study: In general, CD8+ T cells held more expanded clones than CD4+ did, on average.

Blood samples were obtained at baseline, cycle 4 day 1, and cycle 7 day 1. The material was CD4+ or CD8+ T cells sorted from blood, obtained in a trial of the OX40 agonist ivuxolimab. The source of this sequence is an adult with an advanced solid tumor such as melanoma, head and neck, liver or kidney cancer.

This chain's CDR3 is CASSLALGATGQFF. CDR3 in DNA: TGTGCCAGCAGCTTAGCCCTGGGGGCGACGGGGCAGTTCTTC. The chain employs TRBV7-9 and TRBJ2-1, with D perhaps matching TRBD1 (6 bases). Germline CDR1 and CDR2: SEHNR and FQNEAQ (reference sequence). Trimming took off 0 bases at V and 12 bases at J, with 15 bases between the two ends. The CDR3 loop spans 14 amino acids.